This TCR beta chain was obtained from a study of blood T cell repertoires in COVID-19. In the study overall: Sample material is recorded as cDNA or gDNA derived from T cells, B-cell-depleted T cells, or PBMCs.

The authors' processing: Nucleated cell number was recorded as an estimate derived from reference gene primer amplification. Sequencing used immunoSEQ multiplex PCR; TCRdb keeps in-frame clones, though not all of them. That table furnishes V, J and clone size, whereas the DNA furnished D and trimming. Of approximately 300,000 clones in the sample, around 90% were seen once. Germline CDR1 WNHNN, CDR2 SYGVQD (reference sequence). This CDR3 spans 18 amino acids. With V trimmed by 10 bases and J by 0 bases, 17 bases remained unmatched. This receptor was taken from a woman in her forties or fifties who had recovered from COVID-19. The source material was peripheral blood. The V and J genes are TRBV10-1 and TRBJ1-5, with 8 bases that match TRBD1. The CDR3 bases are TGCGCCATCCGACAACCGGGACAGGACAATTATAGCAATCAGCCCCAGCATTTT. This gives the protein CAIRQPGQDNYSNQPQHF.